Shown below are 7 T cell receptor beta chains from a single sample sequenced in a study of blood T cells in healthy people across ages (dated by TCRdb to the mid-2010s). Libraries were constructed by 5' RACE. The data were produced on an Illumina HiSeq 2500. A second roughly 6 to 11 cycle PCR used a sample-barcoded 5' primer and a J-beta primer mix. TCRdb's own reprocessing of the public reads used fastp at Q25 and MiXCR and kept productive beta chains. Each entry is one CDR3 protein sequence, shown with its most common DNA and genes. For this sample there are about 1.7 million distinct CDR3 sequences; roughly 27% appear just once. Jointly, the top ten make up more than 6% of the sample. The material sequenced was blood. The source of these receptors is a woman younger than 45 in good health.

Notes on this clonotype: A much bigger clone sits one base away, suggesting this may be a read error. This chain connects TRBV29-1 to TRBJ2-1; 9 positions match TRBD1. This CDR3 is built from 14 residues. Per germline, CDR1 SQVTM and CDR2 ANQGSEA. The CDR3 loop reads CSTRQGGDYDEQFF. The CDR3 DNA is TGCAGCACGAGACAGGGGGGTGACTACGATGAGCAGTTCTTC.

V gene TRBV15 combines with J gene TRBJ1-1; D gene uncertain. Germline V gene lookup returns CDR1 LNHNV and CDR2 YYDKDF (reference sequence). There are 16 residues in the CDR3. V lost 0 bases, J lost 7 bases, and 18 bases lay in between. CDR3 in DNA: TGTGCCACCAGCAGAGATGGGAGGGTACCCCTTCGTGAAGCTTTCTTT. Translated: CATSRDGRVPLREAFF.

This chain connects TRBV11-2 to TRBJ1-1, with a tentative D call TRBD1 (6 bases). The germline V gene encodes CDR1 SGHAT and CDR2 FQNNGV. Trimming stripped 5 bases from V and 9 bases from J, with 16 bases between. The CDR3 runs 13 residues. The CDR3 DNA follows: TGTGCCAGCAGCCCTGACCGGGACACGAAAGCTTTCTTT. This sequence encodes CASSPDRDTKAFF.

The gene calls are TRBV15 and TRBJ2-5; TRBD2 matches 13 bases. CDR3 length: 15 amino acids. Per germline, CDR1 LNHNV and CDR2 YYDKDF (reference sequence). V gave up 3 bases and J gave up 5 bases; unmatched junction bases: 3. The CDR3 DNA follows: TGTGCCACCAGCAGGGGGGGACTAGCGGGGGAGACCCAGTACTTC. Amino acid sequence: CATSRGGLAGETQYF.

This clonotype was found a few times. This sequence joins TRBV5-1 and TRBJ2-1; 9 positions agree with TRBD1. Germline loops: CDR1 SGHRS, CDR2 YFSETQ. This CDR3 is 16 amino acids long. Trimming at V came to 2 bases and at J to 7 bases, leaving 10 bases not matched to a gene. The CDR3 is CASSFGGTGNLNEQFF. DNA of the CDR3: TGCGCCAGCAGCTTTGGAGGGACAGGGAATTTGAATGAGCAGTTCTTC.

This clonotype turned up a few times. The chain employs TRBV7-9 and TRBJ2-7; D remains ambiguous. Per the germline V gene, CDR1 is SEHNR and CDR2 is FQNEAQ (reference sequence). The CDR3 loop spans 13 amino acids. This CDR3 reads CPPQLRKVYEQYF. The CDR3 DNA reads as TGTCCTCCTCAACTTAGGAAGGTTTACGAGCAGTACTTC.

A remark on this clonotype: This may arise from a read error, as a much more abundant clone is one base away. The chain recombines TRBV9 with TRBJ2-7; D tentatively fits TRBD1 or TRBD2 (5 bases each). The better agreement between TRBJ2-5 and the DNA end casts doubt on the J call. This CDR3 is built from 16 residues. The germline V gene encodes CDR1 SGDLS and CDR2 YYNGEE. The CDR3 bases are TGTGCCAGCAGCGTAGCTCTGGGGGTCAACGGCGGGACCCAGTACTTC. Protein product: CASSVALGVNGGTQYF.